Given below is one T cell receptor (beta chain) in context. The specificity of this receptor is unknown. Base qualities are not provided; no much larger clone lies one nucleotide away. These data belong to a study of blood T cell repertoires in COVID-19 (TCRdb year 2020). Background for the entire study: Samples covering the acute and convalescent phases of COVID-19 were provided by collaborators in the United States, Italy and Spain. Where available, HLA class I and class II types were obtained from metadata supplied by the sample provider rather than from assay-based typing. The prospective study material was composed of cDNA or gDNA derived from T cells, B-cell-depleted T cells, or PBMCs. Nearly every sample came with metadata listing a de-identified subject ID, COVID-19 status, age in years and sex. Deeply sampled blood TCRbeta repertoires from subjects exposed to, actively infected with, or recovered from COVID-19 were included in the dataset. A freely available public database, intended as a resource for researchers studying the immune response to SARS-CoV-2, is where the repertoires were released. Samples came from the ongoing ImmuneRACE study (first 160 participants) plus 1,254 subjects from 6 global collaborators.

The collaborating institutions used their own protocols to collect whole blood in K2EDTA tubes. Collaborator samples were shipped for TCRbeta analysis as frozen whole blood, isolated PBMCs, or DNA extracted from either sample type. TCRbeta CDR3 regions were amplified from genomic DNA using the immunoSEQ Assay, a bias-controlled multiplex PCR. The paper's data handling went like this. Within the assay, amplification of reference gene primers was used to estimate how many nucleated cells each sample contained. To quantify the absolute abundance of each unique TCRbeta CDR3 rearrangement, sequence reads were collapsed and filtered. Productive Simpson clonality was computed per sample as the square root of Simpson's diversity index over productive rearrangements. The table was pulled from immuneACCESS by TCRdb, which kept in-frame rearrangements only. Such tables lose some clones; where checked, under half of the loss comes from unresolved V genes, and the rest has no known cause. From that table come the V and J calls and clone size; the DNA was used to work out D and trimming. The table for this sample lists 65,000 to 85,000 clones; around 86% of them were counted only once. The ten largest clones capture about 11% of the sample.

Cut back by 5 bases and 3 bases, the V and J ends lie 5 bases apart. From the cysteine through the phenylalanine, the CDR3 covers 11 amino acids. The CDR3 DNA has 33 bases and is translated from base 1. The investigation overall reported the following: The amount of clinical and demographic metadata varied by source and participant and was provided uncurated.

The sequenced sample was peripheral blood. The rearrangement joined TRBV12-3 or TRBV12-4 to TRBJ2-7, with the D gene call left open. This TCR was recovered from a woman in her late teens or twenties with acute or convalescent COVID-19. The sequence in DNA is TGTGCCAGCAGTATCAACTACGAGCAGTACTTC. Its translation is CASSINYEQYF.